Presented here are 10 T cell receptor beta chains from one specimen sequenced in a study of blood T cell repertoires in COVID-19. This table comes from immunoSEQ multiplex PCR, and its TCRdb copy is limited to in-frame clones, with some not included. The sample contains tens of thousands of clones, under 95% of which appear only once. Sequencing was carried out using peripheral blood. Every receptor here comes from a man aged 50-60 years with acute or convalescent COVID-19.

This clone was seen only once. The chain is built from TRBV4-2 and TRBJ2-7, with D possibly being TRBD2 (6 bases). Trimming removed 2 bases from V and 5 bases from J, with 16 bases in between. The CDR3 has 15 residues. Germline-derived CDR1 and CDR2 are LGHNA and YNFKEQ. In DNA, the CDR3 is TGTGCCAGCAGCCAACCGGGAGAGGAATACGACGAGCAGTACGTC. Encoded protein: CASSQPGEEYDEQYV.

The J gene is TRBJ1-1, the V gene TRBV28; tentatively, D is TRBD1 (6 bases). The CDR3 consists of 15 residues. Germline-derived CDR1 and CDR2 are MDHEN and SYDVKM. V shed 2 bases and J shed 3 bases, with 13 bases lying between them. The CDR3 DNA reads TGTGCCAGCAGTTTACAGGGGCATCAGGACACTGAAGCTTTCTTT. Protein: CASSLQGHQDTEAFF.

The genes are TRBV7-9 and TRBJ2-4; TRBD2 aligns across 9 bases. The CDR3 contains 17 residues. V was clipped by 1 base and J by 8 bases; unmatched bases: 12. Germline CDR1 and CDR2: SEHNR and FQNEAQ (reference sequence). The CDR3 loop reads CASSLVSSSGATDIQYF. CDR3 sequence (DNA): TGTGCCAGCAGCTTAGTGTCTTCTAGCGGGGCCACGGACATTCAGTACTTC.

This chain connects TRBV19 to TRBJ1-5; D gene uncertain. V was cut by 7 bases and J by 0 bases, with 10 bases left in between. Germline values: CDR1 LNHDA, CDR2 SQIVND (reference sequence). The CDR3 runs to 14 residues. The CDR3 here is CASKTDYSNQPQHF. The DNA for the CDR3 is TGTGCCAGTAAGACTGATTATAGCAATCAGCCCCAGCATTTT.

The chain joins TRBV5-4 to TRBJ2-3, with 8 bases aligning to TRBD2. Germline V gene data show CDR1 as SGHNT and CDR2 as YYREEE (reference sequence). The CDR3 contains 15 residues. V was pared by 7 bases and J by 6 bases, with 13 bases of the junction left unmatched. The CDR3 coding sequence is TGTGCCAGCTCTCAGGCGCGGGGGGCAAGGGATACGCAGTATTTT. This translates into CASSQARGARDTQYF.

In DNA form, the CDR3 reads TGTGCCAGCAGCGCCACTAGCGGGAGGGGGGACGAGCAGTACTTC. This codes for CASSATSGRGDEQYF. The rearrangement links TRBV9 to TRBJ2-7; the match to TRBD2 covers 13 bases. The germline V gene encodes CDR1 SGDLS and CDR2 YYNGEE. The V gene end was trimmed by 3 bases and the J gene end by 5 bases; junction bases not matched to a gene: 5. The CDR3 loop spans 15 amino acids.

This chain joins TRBV28 and TRBJ2-2, with 13 nucleotides matching TRBD2. The V gene end was trimmed by 8 bases and the J gene end by 5 bases; junction bases not matched to a gene: 8. This CDR3 has 16 amino acids. The germline V gene has CDR1 MDHEN and CDR2 SYDVKM. The CDR3 coding sequence is TGTGCCAGCCAAGGACTAGCGGGGGTTGGAACCGGGGAGCTGTTTTTT. Translation gives CASQGLAGVGTGELFF.

The rearrangement uses TRBV24-1 and TRBJ2-2; 7 nucleotides match TRBD2. CDR3 length equals 16 residues. Losses at the gene ends were 1 base for V and 2 bases for J; bases not matched to a gene: 3. Germline V gives CDR1 KGHDR, CDR2 SFDVKD. Written as DNA, the CDR3 is TGTGCCACCAGTGATTTCCTAGCGGCTAACACCGGGGAGCTGTTTTTT. Translated, it gives CATSDFLAANTGELFF.

This sequence joins TRBV9 and TRBJ2-1; TRBD2 agrees at 9 bases. In germline, CDR1 is SGDLS, CDR2 YYNGEE. V was clipped by 0 bases and J by 6 bases; unmatched bases: 4. This CDR3 is 15 amino acids long. CDR3 sequence reads: CASSVVSGGINEQFF. The CDR3 region has the DNA TGTGCCAGCAGCGTAGTGAGCGGGGGGATCAATGAGCAGTTCTTC.

Regarding this clone: Other nucleotide sequences from this sample produce the same CDR3. The V call is TRBV6-5, the J call TRBJ1-1; D might be TRBD1 (5 bases). CDR1 MNHEY and CDR2 SVGAGI come from the germline V gene. CDR3 length: 14 residues. V lost 2 bases and J lost 1, with 8 bases in between. CDR3 DNA sequence: TGTGCCAGCAGTTACGGGGGGACGAACACTGAAGCTTTCTTT. Translation: CASSYGGTNTEAFF.